This TCR beta chain was recovered during a study of T cell repertoires in cytomegalovirus infection (dated by TCRdb to between 2018 and 2020). Regarding the complete study: Recently identified HLA-C-restricted CMV epitopes, whose presentation resists viral immunomodulation, were targeted by peptide stimulations together with well-studied HLA-B-restricted epitopes. The HLA type of each donor mattered for the analysis, because public TCR beta signatures pointed to carriage of CMV infection along with the matching HLA type.

The sample's treatment or condition, from its label and the paper: in vitro stimulation with specific CMV peptide epitopes to enrich CMV-specific T cells. Summary of the overall study and its limitations: The ex vivo response was dominated by HLA-C-restricted CMV-specific TCR beta clonotypes, which also provided the single most frequent clonotype in two of eight donors. Carriers of CMV infection plus the relevant HLA type were discriminated by the cumulative frequency of public TCR beta family members in the study cohort and in an independent roughly 340-donor cohort.

Notes on this clonotype: Its antigen is not yet known. No much larger clone exists at a distance of one base, and base qualities are not known.

The CDR3 goes from the cysteine to the phenylalanine over 16 residues. CDR3 DNA is the only sequence kept; it has 48 bases, read in frame from the first base. CDR1 and CDR2 (SGHVS, FNYEAQ) derive from the germline V gene. V trim: 5 bases; J trim: 4 bases; unmatched bases: 9. Instrument on record: Illumina HiSeq 1500. Using fastp at Q25 and MiXCR, TCRdb reprocessed the public reads and kept productive beta chains. Under each unique CDR3 protein, matching rows form one entry showing the most common genes and DNA. This sample gives hundreds of thousands of distinct CDR3 sequences in total; less than 35% of them show up just once. Of the sample, around 15% is held by the ten largest clones.

The sequence joins TRBV7-6 to TRBJ2-7; TRBD1 agrees with 12 junctional bases. The source material was cultured CD8+ T cells from PBMCs, sampled from culture after CMV antigen stimulation. This sequence was found in a human donor in good health (CMV status not recorded). Some clones in this sample may be carry-over from other donors' samples. The CDR3 loop reads CASSNDRDRGLYEQYF. DNA sequence: TGTGCCAGCAGCAACGACCGGGACAGGGGGCTGTACGAGCAGTACTTC.